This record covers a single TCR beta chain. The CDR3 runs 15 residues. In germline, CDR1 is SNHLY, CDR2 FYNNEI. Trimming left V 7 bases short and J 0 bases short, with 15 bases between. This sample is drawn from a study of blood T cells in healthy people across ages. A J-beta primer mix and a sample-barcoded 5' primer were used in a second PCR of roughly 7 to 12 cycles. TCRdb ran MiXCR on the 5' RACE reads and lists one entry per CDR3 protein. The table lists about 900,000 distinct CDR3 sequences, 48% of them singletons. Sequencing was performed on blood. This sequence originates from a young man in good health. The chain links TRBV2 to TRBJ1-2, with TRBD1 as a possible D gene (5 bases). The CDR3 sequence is CASTSGGVSNYGYTF. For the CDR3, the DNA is TGTGCCAGCACTTCCGGGGGGGTATCTAACTATGGCTACACCTTC.